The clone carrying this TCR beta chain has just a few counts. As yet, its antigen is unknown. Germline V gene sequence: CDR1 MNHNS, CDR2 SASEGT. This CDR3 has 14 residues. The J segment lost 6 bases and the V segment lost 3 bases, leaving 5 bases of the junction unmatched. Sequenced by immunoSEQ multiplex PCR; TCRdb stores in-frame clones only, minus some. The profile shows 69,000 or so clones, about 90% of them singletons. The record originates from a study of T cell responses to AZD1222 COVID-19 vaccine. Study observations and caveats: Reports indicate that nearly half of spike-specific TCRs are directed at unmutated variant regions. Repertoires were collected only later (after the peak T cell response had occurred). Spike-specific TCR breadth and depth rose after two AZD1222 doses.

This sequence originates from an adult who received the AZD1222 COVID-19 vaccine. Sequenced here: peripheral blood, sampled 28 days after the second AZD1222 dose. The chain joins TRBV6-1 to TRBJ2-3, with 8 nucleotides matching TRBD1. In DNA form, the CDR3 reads TGTGCCAGCAGTGAGGCAGGGGGCTGGGATACGCAGTATTTT. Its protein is CASSEAGGWDTQYF.